What follows is one T cell receptor (beta chain) and its context. These data originate in a study of shared clonotypes between healthy human individuals. Study context: Three plates each covered CD4 naive and memory; CD8 naive two, CD8 memory one.

This table comes from immunoSEQ multiplex PCR, and its TCRdb copy is limited to in-frame clones, with some not included. The sample has around 100,000 clones, around two thirds seen once. Germline V gene sequence: CDR1 WSHSY, CDR2 SAAADI. Trimming took 4 bases from V and 1 from J, leaving 19 bases between them. The CDR3 is 17 amino acids. The gene calls are TRBV10-2 and TRBJ2-5; either TRBD1 or TRBD2 may fit D (5 bases each). The clonotype was recovered from a woman aged 25 to 39 in good health. The specimen was memory CD8+ T cells sorted from blood. Described subset: CD45RO+ cells pooled with CCR7-negative TemRA cells. The CDR3, as DNA: TGCGCCAGCAGTGTGGCCCCTCCATCGGGACCCCAAGAGACCCAGTACTTC. Amino acid sequence: CASSVAPPSGPQETQYF.